These 14 T cell receptor beta chains were all obtained from the same sample, sequenced in a study of T cell repertoires in cytomegalovirus infection (dated 2019 in TCRdb). The antigens of these receptors remain unknown. The sample's treatment or condition label is to be understood as: in vitro stimulation with specific CMV peptide epitopes to enrich CMV-specific T cells. The sample was run on an Illumina HiSeq 1500. TCRdb ran its own pipeline on the public reads, namely fastp trimming at Q25 and MiXCR clone calling, and kept in-frame beta chains. Rows with one shared CDR3 protein collapse into an entry with the most common genes and DNA. The sample has about 890,000 distinct CDR3 sequences on record, roughly 30% of them singletons. More than 13% of the sample belongs to the ten largest clones. This sample comprised cultured CD8+ T cells from PBMCs, obtained from culture after CMV antigen stimulation. The receptors stem from a human donor in good health (CMV status not recorded). Some clones in this sample may be carry-over from other donors' samples.

The J gene is TRBJ1-1, the V gene TRBV6-1; D not resolved. From germline, CDR1 is MNHNS and CDR2 SASEGT. V was clipped by 7 bases and J by 5 bases, with 11 bases between them. The CDR3 is 12 amino acids. CDR3 in DNA: TGTGCCAGCACTTTACCGGGGACTGAAGCTTTCTTT. Amino acid sequence: CASTLPGTEAFF.

This clonotype was counted ten times or more. V usage is TRBV7-2 and J usage is TRBJ2-7; possible D gene TRBD1, 6 bases. The V and J ends lost 3 bases and 4 bases respectively, with 10 bases between them. This CDR3 is 13 amino acids long. Per the germline V gene, CDR1 is SGHTA and CDR2 is FQGNSA. CDR3 bases: TGTGCCAGCAGCTTTCACAGGGCTTACGAGCAGTACGTC. The encoded protein is CASSFHRAYEQYV.

This chain joins TRBV27 and TRBJ2-2; 10 nucleotides agree with TRBD1. CDR1 is MNHEY, CDR2 SMNVEV, per germline (reference sequence). The CDR3 loop spans 17 amino acids. The V segment lost 5 bases and the J segment 7 bases; nucleotides outside the gene matches: 13. The CDR3 protein is CASSLLRDRGRVGELFF. As DNA, the CDR3 is TGTGCCAGCAGTCTCCTCCGGGACAGGGGCAGGGTCGGGGAGCTGTTTTTT.

This chain links TRBV6-2 or TRBV6-3 with TRBJ2-1, with D possibly matching TRBD2 (6 bases). Germline CDR1 MNHEY, CDR2 SVGEGT. Trimming left V 1 base short and J 4 bases short, with 14 bases between. CDR3 length equals 16 residues. CDR3 nucleotides: TGTGCCAGCAGTTACTGGGGGACTGGGGTGTACAATGAGCAGTTCTTC. Its protein is CASSYWGTGVYNEQFF.

This clonotype was observed a handful of times. The chain recombines TRBV27 with TRBJ2-2, with a weak D call TRBD2 (5 bases). V lost 4 bases and J lost 4, with 10 bases in between. The CDR3 is made up of 14 amino acids. Germline CDR1 reads MNHEY; CDR2 reads SMNVEV (reference sequence). In nucleotides, the CDR3 is TGTGCCAGCAGTTACGGGGATCCCACCGGGGAGCTGTTTTTT. Protein: CASSYGDPTGELFF.

This clonotype appeared many times. The J gene is TRBJ2-1, the V gene TRBV7-2; D is possibly TRBD1 (6 bases). Germline lookup yields CDR1 SGHTA and CDR2 FQGNSA. Trimming took off 5 bases at V and 8 bases at J, with 22 bases between the two ends. The CDR3 loop spans 16 amino acids. CDR3 protein: CASSHFTASGTYEQFF. CDR3 sequence (DNA): TGTGCCAGCAGCCACTTTACCGCCTCCGGGACATATGAGCAGTTCTTC.

This clonotype was seen a handful of times. The CDR3 sequence is CASSLGLASGGRETQYF. CDR3 sequence (DNA): TGTGCCAGCAGCTTAGGCTTGGCTAGCGGGGGTCGGGAGACCCAGTACTTC. V is TRBV13 and J is TRBJ2-5, with 10 bases matching TRBD2. CDR1 is PRHDT and CDR2 is FYEKMQ in the germline V gene (reference sequence). This CDR3 contains 17 residues. The J segment lost 5 bases and the V segment lost 0 bases, leaving 9 bases of the junction unmatched.

This clonotype was detected only a few times. The chain recombines TRBV6-6 with TRBJ1-1; tentatively, D is TRBD1 (5 bases). Trimming took 5 bases from V and 7 from J, leaving 14 bases between them. This CDR3 contains 13 residues. The germline V gene encodes CDR1 MNHNY and CDR2 SVGAGI (reference sequence). CDR3: CASSDGGTLEAFF. DNA for the CDR3: TGTGCCAGCAGTGACGGAGGGACTCTTGAAGCTTTCTTT.

This clonotype turned up a few times. The chain has TRBV27 and TRBJ1-2; D gene unclear. Germline V gives CDR1 MNHEY, CDR2 SMNVEV (reference sequence). V lost 7 bases and J 3 bases, leaving 12 bases between the germline ends. This CDR3 region has 13 residues. CDR3 in amino acids: CASKRRADYGYTF. The CDR3 DNA reads as TGTGCCAGCAAGAGGAGGGCCGACTATGGCTACACCTTC.

This clonotype appeared a few times. The chain joins TRBV27 to TRBJ2-7, with a tentative D call TRBD1 (5 bases). The ends were cut back, 6 bases at V and 5 bases at J, with 14 bases in the middle. This CDR3 has 13 residues. The V gene's germline CDR1 is MNHEY and CDR2 SMNVEV (reference sequence). The CDR3 here is CASSRQRLDEQYF. In nucleotides, the CDR3 is TGTGCCAGCAGCAGACAGAGACTGGACGAGCAGTACTTC.

The rearrangement links TRBV15 to TRBJ1-3; D not certain. Germline assignment: CDR1 LNHNV and CDR2 YYDKDF (reference sequence). Trimming took 5 bases from V and 2 from J, leaving 19 bases between them. The CDR3 is 17 amino acids. The CDR3 nucleotides read TGTGCCACCAGCGGCCACGAAGGGAGGACTCCTGGAAACACCATATATTTT. It translates to CATSGHEGRTPGNTIYF.

The rearrangement joins TRBV18 to TRBJ1-1; D may be TRBD1 (6 bases). Trimming took off 0 bases at V and 8 bases at J, with 13 bases between the two ends. Per the germline V gene, CDR1 is KGHSH and CDR2 is LQKENI. There are 14 residues in the CDR3. DNA for the CDR3: TGTGCCAGCTCACCACCGATAAGAGGGGGGGAAGCTTTCTTT. Amino acids: CASSPPIRGGEAFF.

The chain has TRBV7-2 and TRBJ2-3, with D perhaps TRBD2 (5 bases). Trimming removed 1 base at V and 0 bases at J, with 11 bases between. The CDR3 loop spans 16 amino acids. Germline V lookup: CDR1 SGHTA, CDR2 FQGNSA. CDR3 nucleotide sequence: TGTGCCAGCAGCTTAGAGCAGGACTTTAGCACAGATACGCAGTATTTT. This sequence encodes CASSLEQDFSTDTQYF.

This clonotype came up a few times. The chain combines TRBV27 with TRBJ1-2; the match to TRBD1 covers 9 bases. The trim removed 5 bases at V and 7 bases at J, leaving 2 bases unmatched. Germline loops: CDR1 MNHEY, CDR2 SMNVEV (reference sequence). The CDR3 extends over 12 amino acids. The CDR3 bases are TGTGCCAGCAGTGACAGGGGGACTGGCTACACCTTC. Translation gives CASSDRGTGYTF.